The 16 T cell receptor beta chains in this list originate from one sample, sequenced in a study of T cell clonality in common variable immunodeficiency. Some clones are missing from TCRdb's copy, which holds only in-frame ones; the method was immunoSEQ multiplex PCR. Listed for the sample are some 44,000 clones, none seen a single time. The sequencing input was peripheral blood mononuclear cells. Every receptor here comes from a person aged 18 to 75 in good health.

This clone was observed at least ten times. The missing CDR3 end, 3 residues past where the read stops, is filled in from the germline J gene. The chain couples TRBV30 to TRBJ2-3; 9 nucleotides align to TRBD2. The CDR3 consists of 19 residues. Germline V gene sequence: CDR1 GTSNPN, CDR2 SVGIG (reference sequence). V gave up 2 bases and J gave up 0 bases; unmatched junction bases: 15. This CDR3 is CAWSRKLAGPTSSTDTQYF. The DNA read from the CDR3 is TGTGCCTGGAGTCGTAAGCTAGCGGGACCGACTTCTAGCACAGATACG.

This clone showed up many times. The missing CDR3 end, 3 residues past where the read stops, is filled in from the germline J gene. This chain joins TRBV29-1 and TRBJ1-4, with 9 bases identical to TRBD1. From germline, CDR1 is SQVTM and CDR2 ANQGSEA. The CDR3 runs to 13 residues. Unmatched junction bases numbered 8, after V lost 7 bases and J lost 8 bases. CDR3 DNA (partial): TGCAGCGCTCGGACAGGGGCGGAGGAAAAA. Translation gives CSARTGAEEK. Given in full, the CDR3 is CSARTGAEEKLFF.

This clone was detected ten times or more. Read coverage stops 3 residues before the CDR3 terminus; the germline J gene supplies the remainder. The chain joins TRBV29-1 to TRBJ1-5; TRBD1 matches 7 bases. Germline lookup yields CDR1 SQVTM and CDR2 ANQGSEA. J gave up 4 bases and V 4 bases, and 4 bases lay outside the gene matches. This CDR3 spans 13 amino acids. CDR3 sequence: CSVGQGKNQPQHF. CDR3 DNA, as far as it was read: TGCAGCGTTGGACAGGGAAAGAATCAGCCC.

This clone has a count of ten or more. From the germline J gene comes the end of the CDR3, since the read stops 3 residues before it. The chain combines TRBV2 with TRBJ1-1; possible D gene TRBD1, 5 bases. The germline gives CDR1 SNHLY, CDR2 FYNNEI. This CDR3 contains 15 residues. Trimming cost V 7 bases and J 1 base, with 16 bases left between them. CDR3 amino acids: CASTTGRRQNTEAFF. The CDR3 bases that were read are TGTGCCAGCACTACAGGTCGGCGGCAGAACACTGAA.

As to this clone: The CDR3 is cut off 3 residues early in the read; its end comes from the germline J gene. V and J are TRBV10-1 and TRBJ2-1; 10 nucleotides line up with TRBD2. Unmatched junction bases numbered 7, after V lost 6 bases and J lost 8 bases. The germline V gene has CDR1 WNHNN and CDR2 SYGVQD (reference sequence). CDR3 length: 14 residues. CDR3 region: CASSRTSGPHEQFF. CDR3 DNA, as far as it was read: TGCGCCAGCAGCCGGACTAGCGGTCCCCATGAG.

Comments on this clone: Read coverage stops 3 residues before the CDR3 terminus; the germline J gene supplies the remainder. The gene calls are TRBV2 and TRBJ1-5; 11 bases line up with TRBD1. Per germline, CDR1 SNHLY and CDR2 FYNNEI. The CDR3 has 13 amino acids. The trim removed 6 bases at V and 7 bases at J, leaving 2 bases unmatched. The sequenced CDR3 bases are TGTGCCAGCAGAGGACAGGGGGCCCAGCCC. Protein sequence: CASRGQGAQP. The whole CDR3 sequence is CASRGQGAQPQHF.

This clone has ten or more counts. The read ends 3 residues before the CDR3 terminus; that terminus is restored from the germline J gene. The V call is TRBV9, the J call TRBJ2-1; the match to TRBD2 covers 7 bases. The CDR3 has 13 residues. Germline trimming cut 7 bases from V and 5 bases from J; bases unmatched to any gene: 6. The germline CDR1 and CDR2 sequences are SGDLS and YYNGEE. CDR3 sequence: CASGGDWNNEQFF. The DNA read from the CDR3 is TGTGCCAGCGGGGGGGACTGGAACAATGAG.

This clone came up many times. The CDR3 end falls 3 residues outside the read, so it is completed with the germline J gene. The rearrangement uses TRBV7-2 and TRBJ1-1; D possibly corresponds to TRBD1 (6 bases). Germline V gene lookup returns CDR1 SGHTA and CDR2 FQGNSA. Trimming shortened V by 5 bases and J by 6 bases, and 16 bases separated the two germline ends. This CDR3 contains 14 residues. CDR3 bases read: TGTGCCAGCAGCGACCAAGACAGGACCCCTGAA. Protein: CASSDQDRTPE. The whole CDR3 reads CASSDQDRTPEAFF.

This clone came up many times. The CDR3 goes on 3 residues after the read ends, and that part is filled in from the germline J gene. The rearrangement uses TRBV6-2 or TRBV6-3 and TRBJ2-3, with a tentative D call TRBD1 (6 bases). This CDR3 has 14 amino acids. The germline V and J ends were trimmed by 6 bases and 1 base, with 11 bases remaining between them. The germline CDR1 and CDR2 sequences are MNHEY and SVGEGT. The CDR3 bases that were read are TGTGCCAGCAGCCTGGGGGCGGGCACAGATACG. Amino acids: CASSLGAGTDT. The full CDR3 protein is CASSLGAGTDTQYF.

This clone was counted ten times or more. The CDR3 end falls 3 residues outside the read, so it is completed with the germline J gene. This chain uses TRBV6-2 or TRBV6-3 with TRBJ1-5; TRBD1 matches at 7 bases. Trimming at V came to 3 bases and at J to 2 bases, leaving 10 bases not matched to a gene. Per germline, CDR1 MNHEY and CDR2 SVGEGT. The CDR3 is made up of 17 amino acids. The sequenced CDR3 bases are TGTGCCAGCAGTTATGGGGGACGAGGGGGCCGCAATCAGCCC. Residues: CASSYGGRGGRNQP. The full-length CDR3 reads as CASSYGGRGGRNQPQHF.

This clone showed up many times. The sequenced fragment ends 3 residues before the CDR3 boundary, so the rest is inferred from the germline J gene. The chain has TRBV2 and TRBJ1-2; D may be TRBD1 (5 bases). The V gene's germline CDR1 is SNHLY and CDR2 FYNNEI. CDR3 length: 12 amino acids. The V end lost 2 bases, the J end lost 7 bases, and 8 bases lay between the germline ends. CDR3 region: CASSESRAGYTF. CDR3 bases read: TGTGCCAGCAGTGAATCCAGGGCTGGC.

This clone came up many times. The read terminates 3 residues ahead of where the CDR3 ends, so the germline J gene completes it. The V call is TRBV30, the J call TRBJ2-7; D call uncertain. The CDR3 loop spans 11 amino acids. The germline CDR1 and CDR2 sequences are GTSNPN and SVGIG (reference sequence). Trimming took off 8 bases at V and 5 bases at J, with 13 bases between the two ends. CDR3 bases read: TGTGCCCGTAGCTCTTTGGACGAG. Its protein product is CARSSLDE. The complete CDR3 reads CARSSLDEQYF. Looking up the rest from reference TRBV30 and TRBJ2-7 gives the full variable domain: SQTIHQWPATLVQPVGSPLSLECTVEGTSNPNLYWYRQAAGRGLQLLFYSVGIGQISSEVPQNLSASRPQDRQFILSSKKLLLSDSGFYLCARSSLDEQYFGPGTRLTVT.

This clone was recorded at least ten times. The read terminates 3 residues ahead of where the CDR3 ends, so the germline J gene completes it. V is TRBV5-1 and J is TRBJ1-2; 12 bases fit TRBD1. Germline V gene sequence: CDR1 SGHRS, CDR2 YFSETQ. The CDR3 is 15 residues long. With V trimmed by 4 bases and J by 7 bases, 8 bases remained unmatched. CDR3 in amino acids: CASSPPGQGASGYTF. The sequenced part of the CDR3 DNA is TGCGCCAGCAGCCCTCCGGGACAGGGGGCAAGTGGC.

The table lists this clone with many counts. The read ends 3 residues before the CDR3 terminus; that terminus is restored from the germline J gene. The chain joins TRBV2 to TRBJ2-3, with 9 bases fitting TRBD1. CDR1 and CDR2 (germline): SNHLY, FYNNEI. V was clipped by 6 bases and J by 4 bases; unmatched bases: 2. The CDR3 length is 13 residues. The CDR3 loop is CASRRQGADTQYF. The DNA read from the CDR3 is TGTGCCAGCAGGAGACAGGGGGCAGATACG.

This clone was seen repeatedly, ten times or more. The read terminates 3 residues ahead of where the CDR3 ends, so the germline J gene completes it. The chain links TRBV5-1 to TRBJ2-7, with a tentative D call TRBD2 (5 bases). The CDR3 is made up of 12 amino acids. The V end was cut by 4 bases, the J end by 3 bases, with 8 bases between. Germline V lookup: CDR1 SGHRS, CDR2 YFSETQ. CDR3 region: CASSEGYYEQYF. Partial CDR3 DNA: TGCGCCAGCAGCGAGGGCTACTACGAG.

This clone was counted ten times or more. The CDR3 end falls 3 residues outside the read, so it is completed with the germline J gene. V usage is TRBV23-1 and J usage is TRBJ1-5, with D perhaps TRBD1 (6 bases). TRBV23-1 is sorted into the ORF group, with uncertain function. This CDR3 is 15 amino acids long. The ends were cut back, 4 bases at V and 6 bases at J, with 16 bases in the middle. The CDR3 bases that were read are TGCGCCAGCAGTCTGGGGTTCAGGGGCACTCAGCCC. It is translated as CASSLGFRGTQP. The CDR3 in its entirety is CASSLGFRGTQPQHF.